This TCR beta chain is from a study of cytotoxic CD8 clonotypes in ibrutinib-treated CLL. Germline V gene lookup returns CDR1 MNHNY and CDR2 SVGAGI (reference sequence). This CDR3 spans 13 amino acids. Trimming cost V 4 bases and J 8 bases, with 14 bases left between them. The sequencing depth, 1 in 200,000 to 1 in 1 million T cells, was the target. Sequencing used immunoSEQ multiplex PCR; TCRdb keeps in-frame clones, though not all of them. The sample has 150,000 to 200,000 clones; about 84% are singletons. The receptor was isolated from a human donor with chronic lymphocytic leukemia. The sequencing used PBMCs, collected after 24 months of ibrutinib treatment. V gene TRBV6-6 combines with J gene TRBJ1-2; D gene unclear. The CDR3 DNA sequence: TGTGCCAGCAGTTTCCCCTTGGGCTACGGCTACACCTTC. It specifies CASSFPLGYGYTF.